Sequencing of this TCR beta chain was carried out in a study of T cell clonality in common variable immunodeficiency. Regarding the study as a whole: Fewer deletions and N-nucleotide insertions were reportedly seen in common variable immunodeficiency TCR beta sequences.

Most patients and controls had Caucasian heritage. CVID subjects had received replacement immunoglobulin for at least one year. Generated by immunoSEQ multiplex PCR, the TCRdb table keeps only in-frame clones and is missing some. The sample presents some 34,000 clones, none singletons. Germline trimming cut 0 bases from V and 6 bases from J; bases unmatched to any gene: 4. CDR1 is DFQATT and CDR2 is SNEGSKA in the germline V gene (reference sequence). The CDR3 covers 13 residues. This clone has a count of ten or more. Its antigen is still unknown. The missing CDR3 end, 3 residues past where the read stops, is filled in from the germline J gene.

Sequenced material: peripheral blood mononuclear cells. This receptor was obtained from a human donor with common variable immunodeficiency. The rearrangement joins TRBV20-1 to TRBJ1-2; 7 nucleotides align to TRBD1. The CDR3: CSARDPGTDGYTF. CDR3 bases read: TGCAGTGCTAGAGATCCCGGGACAGATGGC.